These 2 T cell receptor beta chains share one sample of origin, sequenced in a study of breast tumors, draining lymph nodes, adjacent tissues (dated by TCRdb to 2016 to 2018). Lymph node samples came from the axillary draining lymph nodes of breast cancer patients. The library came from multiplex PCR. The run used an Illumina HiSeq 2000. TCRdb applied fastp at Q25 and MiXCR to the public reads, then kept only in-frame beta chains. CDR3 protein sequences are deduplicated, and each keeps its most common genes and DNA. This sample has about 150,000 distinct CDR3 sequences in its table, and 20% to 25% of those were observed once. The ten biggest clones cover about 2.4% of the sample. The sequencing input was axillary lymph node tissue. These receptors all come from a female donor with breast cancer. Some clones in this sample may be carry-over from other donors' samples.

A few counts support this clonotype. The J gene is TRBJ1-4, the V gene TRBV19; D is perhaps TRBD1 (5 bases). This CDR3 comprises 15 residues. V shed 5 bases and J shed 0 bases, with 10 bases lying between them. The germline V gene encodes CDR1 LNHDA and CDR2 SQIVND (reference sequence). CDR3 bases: TGTGCCAGTAGTCCACAGGCGGCAACTAATGAAAAACTGTTTTTT. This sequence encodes CASSPQAATNEKLFF. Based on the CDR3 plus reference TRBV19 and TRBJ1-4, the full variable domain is DGGITQSPKYLFRKEGQNVTLSCEQNLNHDAMYWYRQDPGQGLRLIYYSQIVNDFQKGDIAEGYSVSREKKESFPLTVTSAQKNPTAFYLCASSPQAATNEKLFFGSGTQLSVL.

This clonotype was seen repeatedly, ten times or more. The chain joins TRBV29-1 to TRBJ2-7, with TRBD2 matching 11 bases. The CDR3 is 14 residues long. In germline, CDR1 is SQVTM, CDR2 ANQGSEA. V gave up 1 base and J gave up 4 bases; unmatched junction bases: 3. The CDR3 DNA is TGCAGCGTTGAAGTTCCTAGCGGGAGGTACGAGCAGTACTTC. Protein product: CSVEVPSGRYEQYF.